This is a list of T cell receptor beta chains from one sample in a study of cytomegalovirus exposure and HLA in healthy donors. Only in-frame clones appear in the TCRdb table, and some are missing; sequencing was by immunoSEQ multiplex PCR. The table has fewer than 150,000 clones, over 70% seen once. The sequencing input was PBMCs. The receptor set was obtained from a man in his thirties or forties in good health and CMV-seronegative. Both conserved end residues are part of each CDR3. The order of the fields is V gene, J gene, CDR3 protein.

>TRBV7-9|TRBJ2-7
CASSYIGTSVYYEQYF
>TRBV7-2|TRBJ2-1
CASSLSGVSAYNEQFF
>TRBV7-8|TRBJ2-1
CASSPVRQGTEKGNEQFF
>TRBV28|TRBJ2-5
CASSLLLIGGAIREETQYF
>TRBV7-9|TRBJ1-6
CASSFQGTVASPLHF
>TRBV6-1|TRBJ1-4
CASSEAPQRTNEKLFF
>TRBV11-3|TRBJ2-7
CASSLAGGDSYEQYF
>TRBV5-1|TRBJ2-5
CASSPGRGLAGSGETQYF
>TRBV2|TRBJ2-7
CASSLTSGSSYEQYF
>TRBV29-1|TRBJ1-1
CSAPPSGRGTEAFF
>TRBV30|TRBJ1-1
CALNLPLRSRAGGTEAFF
>TRBV28|TRBJ2-7
CASIPLSRGAGEQYF
>TRBV30|TRBJ1-1
CAWSVPPGVAFF
>TRBV14|TRBJ1-2
CASSQGYRYGYTF
>TRBV6-5|TRBJ1-2
CASSYSSGTGYGYTF
>TRBV29-1|TRBJ1-5
CSAKGETAGQPQHF
>TRBV7-6|TRBJ2-3
CASSLALAGADTQYF
>TRBV27|TRBJ2-1
CASSPLDRDPQGYNEQFF
>TRBV7-9|TRBJ2-7
CATTRGGRGGEQYF
>TRBV30|TRBJ1-2
CAWSPSGGYTF
>TRBV10-3|TRBJ1-1
CAISITGANTEAFF
>TRBV28|TRBJ1-6
CASSSETGSRAPLHF
>TRBV5-1|TRBJ2-3
CASSLRLDTQYF
>TRBV2|TRBJ2-2
CASSPRGGAANTGELFF
>TRBV4-2|TRBJ2-5
CASSPGGGETQYF
>TRBV18|TRBJ1-1
CASSMNRRLDTEAFF
>TRBV19|TRBJ2-7
CASSVQGTPYEQYF
>TRBV5-1|TRBJ1-1
CASSLYRQPNTEAFF
>TRBV5-6|TRBJ2-2
CASSFTREDTGELFF
>TRBV6-5|TRBJ2-7
CASSYNGQGAEQYF
>TRBV6-5|TRBJ1-5
CASSWGLGANQPQHF
>TRBV6-1|TRBJ1-1
CASSAGRGWNTEAFF
>TRBV11-2|TRBJ2-1
CASSLHTGLRSDNEQFF
>TRBV29-1|TRBJ2-3
CSVLGLAQDTQYF
>TRBV7-2|TRBJ2-7
CASSTLAGWTYEQYF
>TRBV7-8|TRBJ2-7
CASSPTGSFTYEQYF
>TRBV7-9|TRBJ1-5
CASSLGQGTQPQHF
>TRBV5-1|TRBJ1-2
CASSRRQAGAYGYTF
>TRBV28|TRBJ1-2
CASNLGQETVYGYTF
>TRBV19|TRBJ2-1
CASRTLAGDHNEQFF
>TRBV28|TRBJ1-5
CASSFITRGRPQHF
>TRBV4-1|TRBJ2-1
CASSRTSGGGANEQFF
>TRBV6-5|TRBJ2-7
CASRARQGGFFEQYF
>TRBV7-3|TRBJ2-3
CASSLTTAPPDTQYF
>TRBV2|TRBJ2-5
CASSYTGGEQETQYF
>TRBV12-5|TRBJ1-6
CASGFAGNYNSPLHF
>TRBV11-2|TRBJ2-7
CASSFSSGQDYEQYF
>TRBV10-1|TRBJ2-7
CASSAGREVYEQYF
>TRBV27|TRBJ1-5
CASSPTGEGQPQHF
>TRBV6-6|TRBJ2-7
CASSTGVTYEQYF
>TRBV6-5|TRBJ2-7
CASSYSGGLSPYEQYF
>TRBV28|TRBJ2-7
CASSGVQGAGNYEQYF